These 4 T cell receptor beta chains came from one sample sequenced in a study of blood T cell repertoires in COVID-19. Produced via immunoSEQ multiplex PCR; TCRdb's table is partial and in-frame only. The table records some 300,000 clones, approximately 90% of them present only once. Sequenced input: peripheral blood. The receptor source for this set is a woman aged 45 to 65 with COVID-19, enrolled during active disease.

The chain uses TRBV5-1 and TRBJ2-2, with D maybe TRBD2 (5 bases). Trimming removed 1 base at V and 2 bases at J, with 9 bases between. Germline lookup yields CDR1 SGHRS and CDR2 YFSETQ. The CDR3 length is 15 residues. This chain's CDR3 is CASSLKEVNTGELFF. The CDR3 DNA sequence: TGCGCCAGCAGCTTGAAGGAGGTTAACACCGGGGAGCTGTTTTTT.

This CDR3 is CASSPPGERGYTF. The CDR3 DNA follows: TGTGCCAGCAGTCCGCCTGGGGAGCGCGGCTACACCTTC. The chain couples TRBV3-1 (or the pseudogene TRBV3-2) to TRBJ1-2; D gene uncertain. The CDR3 has 13 residues. CDR1 and CDR2 (germline): LGHDT, YNNKEL (reference sequence). With 6 bases removed from V and 8 bases from J, the gap between germline ends came to 16 bases.

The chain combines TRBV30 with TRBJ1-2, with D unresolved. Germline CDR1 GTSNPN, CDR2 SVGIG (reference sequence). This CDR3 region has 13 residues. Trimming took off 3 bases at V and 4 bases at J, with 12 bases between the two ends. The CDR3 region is CAWSPRGAYGYTF. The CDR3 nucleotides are TGTGCCTGGAGCCCCCGGGGAGCCTATGGCTACACCTTC.

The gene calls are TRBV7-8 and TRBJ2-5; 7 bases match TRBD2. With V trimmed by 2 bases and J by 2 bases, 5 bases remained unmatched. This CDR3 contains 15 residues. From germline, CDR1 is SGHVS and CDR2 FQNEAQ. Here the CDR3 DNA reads TGTGCCAGCAGCTTAAATAGCGGGCGGCAAGAGACCCAGTACTTC. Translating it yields CASSLNSGRQETQYF. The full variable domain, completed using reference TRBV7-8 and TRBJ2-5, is GAGVSQSPRYKVAKRGQDVALRCDPISGHVSLFWYQQALGQGPEFLTYFQNEAQLDKSGLPSDRFFAERPEGSVSTLKIQRTQQEDSAVYLCASSLNSGRQETQYFGPGTRLLVL.